This T cell receptor (beta chain) was profiled in a study of blood T cell repertoires in COVID-19. Study details: COVID-19 samples, acute and convalescent, were from the United States, Italy and Spain. Sample material is recorded as cDNA or gDNA derived from T cells, B-cell-depleted T cells, or PBMCs.

The CDR3 totals 17 residues. Per the germline V gene, CDR1 is SNHLY and CDR2 is FYNNEI. V was clipped by 4 bases and J by 0 bases, with 16 bases between them. The table lists this clone with a count of one. Original analysis: Amplification from reference gene primers served as the basis for estimated nucleated cell counts. Here immunoSEQ multiplex PCR was the method, and the copy in TCRdb shows in-frame clones only, minus some. The D gene and trimming were derived from the DNA, and the V and J assignments and clone size from that table. The profile shows about 250,000 clones, over 65% of them singletons.

The material sequenced was peripheral blood. The chain is built from TRBV2 and TRBJ2-1; tentatively, D is TRBD2 (6 bases). This receptor was taken from an elderly woman with acute or convalescent COVID-19. Here the CDR3 DNA reads TGTGCCAGCAGTGCCCTTGGGGAGGATAGCTCCTACAATGAGCAGTTCTTC. Amino acid sequence: CASSALGEDSSYNEQFF.